The following is a T cell receptor (beta chain) sequence with its context. These data originate in a study of shared clonotypes between healthy human individuals. The donors were adults (healthy and HIV-negative) with no recent acute infections or vaccinations. The CDR3 has 19 residues. CDR1 is SGHNT and CDR2 is YENEEA in the germline V gene. The V gene end was trimmed by 3 bases and the J gene end by 2 bases; junction bases not matched to a gene: 15. Sorted subsets were amplified in replicate PCRs using around 200 ng DNA, around 30,000 T cell genomes. Only in-frame clones appear in the TCRdb table, and some are missing; sequencing was by immunoSEQ multiplex PCR. Of roughly 680,000 clones listed, over 55% were seen once; the top ten hold under 2%.

The sequencing sample was made of memory CD4+ T cells sorted from blood. Indicated subset: CD45RA-negative fraction. This chain links TRBV11-3 with TRBJ1-1; 10 nucleotides align to TRBD1. The clonotype originates from a woman aged 25 to 45 in good health. The chain's CDR3 is CASSFEIPDRGTLNTEAFF. DNA for the CDR3: TGTGCCAGCAGCTTTGAGATCCCGGACAGGGGGACCCTAAACACTGAAGCTTTCTTT.